Below, one T cell receptor beta chain is given with its context. It has no known antigen specificity. No quality values exist for individual bases; no much larger clone is one base distant. What this sample's time point label stands for: baseline before first vaccination. Vaccinee samples came from UK trials COV001 and COV002, including a single-blind randomized controlled phase 2/3 trial of AZD1222 (ChAdOx1 nCoV-19) in healthy adults. For TCRbeta chain sequencing, PBMC samples from trial participants were taken at day 0 and at day 28 after the second dose. V loses 2 bases of germline sequence and J loses 8 bases, and the interval between the two ends is 21 bases. Per the germline V gene, SGHVS is the CDR1 and FQNEAQ is the CDR2. The cysteine opens and the phenylalanine closes a CDR3 of 16 amino acids. CDR3 DNA only is kept here, 48 bases in frame from base 1. This entry comes from a study of T cell responses to AZD1222 COVID-19 vaccine (dated by TCRdb to the early 2020s). Notes on the research overall: AZD1222 recipients whose second dose came at about 4 weeks and those whose second dose came at about 12 weeks were combined into one group, since spike-specific TCR depth and breadth did not differ between the two schedules. TCR sequencing was performed for 230 to 250 trial participants, of whom some 200 were given two doses of AZD1222 and some 25 were given two doses of MenACWY control vaccine. Enrollment into the trials was organized by age into subgroups of 18-55, 56-69 and 70-plus years, and those subgroups contained 148, 28 and 57 TCR-sequenced participants, respectively. What the authors observed across the whole study: Conclusions about previously exposed vaccinees are limited, since just 5 to 7 AZD1222 recipients were seropositive for SARS-CoV-2 at baseline. Nearly half of unique spike-specific TCRs reportedly recognized epitopes outside regions mutated in the B.1.351 and B.1.1.7 variants. Spike-specific TCR breadth and depth rose significantly after two AZD1222 doses compared with day 0 and with MenACWY recipients. No day 14 peak-response samples were available, so repertoires were characterized only after the peak T cell response. Vaccine-associated CD4 TCRs spanned the whole spike protein, with dominant responses in regions 160-218 and 743-854. Most participants were white British and females outnumbered males, and the authors suggested that clonal diversity may have been underestimated. The 56-69-year group was small, and its depth increase did not reach significance, likely because of low power.

The CDR3 regions of human TCRbeta chains were analyzed by immunosequencing. The study's own analysis went as follows. TCRs in the repertoires were matched against a reference library of SARS-CoV-2-specific TCRs that had been generated with the MIRA antigen-specificity platform. Breadth meant the fraction of unique TCRs that were SARS-CoV-2-associated, whereas depth meant the fraction of total T cells that were SARS-CoV-2-associated. Using the MIRA data, every spike-specific TCR was mapped to the spike region that the TCR reacted to and assigned to either a CD4 or a CD8 class. Log10-transformed breadth and depth values were compared by one-way ANOVA with Sidak's multiple comparisons tests. TCRdb mirrors the immuneACCESS table, restricted to in-frame sequences. Some clones are absent from its copies; in checked studies, under half trace to an unresolved V gene, and the reason for the others is unknown. V and J calls and clone size are those listed in that table; D and trimming were worked out from the DNA. A total of about 110,000 clones appear in this sample, more than 75% of them only once. Together, the top ten hold approximately 22% of the sample.

The specimen comprised peripheral blood, sampled on day 0 of AZD1222 vaccination. In this chain, TRBV7-8 is recombined with TRBJ1-2; matching of 6 bases hints at TRBD1 as the D gene. This clonotype was sampled from an adult in good health. The sequence in DNA is TGTGCCAGCAGCTTACTCCCCGGGGGCGAGAGAAGGGGCTACACCTTC. Translated, it reads CASSLLPGGERRGYTF.